The 20 T cell receptor beta chains listed next were all sequenced from one sample in a study of HIV-infected patients and healthy controls. Alpha and beta constant-region primers primed reverse transcription of around 0.5 ug RNA. Using multiplexing indices, alpha and beta chain libraries were generated apart by chain-specific third strand synthesis. TCRdb analysed the 5' RACE reads with MiXCR anew, one entry per CDR3 protein. The sample has 15,000 to 20,000 distinct CDR3 sequences, approximately 9% seen once. Follow-up blood was drawn about 14 weeks, roughly three months, after antiretroviral therapy began. All unsorted peripheral T cells were captured because whole blood was used without fractionation. The specimen comprised blood, sampled during antiretroviral therapy. The receptor source for this set is an adult with HIV infection.

This clonotype appeared many times. This chain links TRBV12-3 or TRBV12-4 with TRBJ1-6; no clear D. The V end was cut by 2 bases, the J end by 4 bases, with 3 bases between. The length of the CDR3 is 13 residues. DNA for the CDR3: TGTGCCAGCAGTTTATCGTATAATTCACCCCTCCACTTT. It yields the protein CASSLSYNSPLHF.

This clonotype showed up many times. V and J are TRBV5-1 and TRBJ1-4; 9 bases are shared with TRBD1. The germline V gene encodes CDR1 SGHRS and CDR2 YFSETQ. Losses at the gene ends were 5 bases for V and 7 bases for J; bases not matched to a gene: 12. The CDR3 loop spans 16 amino acids. The CDR3 DNA follows: TGCGCCAGCAGGCCGGACAGGGGATCGGTTGGTGAAAAACTGTTTTTT. It specifies CASRPDRGSVGEKLFF. Complete variable domain (other parts from reference TRBV5-1 and TRBJ1-4): KAGVTQTPRYLIKTRGQQVTLSCSPISGHRSVSWYQQTPGQGLQFLFEYFSETQRNKGNFPGRFSGRQFSNSRSEMNVSTLELGDSALYLCASRPDRGSVGEKLFFGSGTQLSVL.

This clonotype was seen repeatedly, ten times or more. V and J are TRBV7-9 and TRBJ2-2; D tentatively reads TRBD1 or TRBD2 (5 bases each). The germline V gene has CDR1 SEHNR and CDR2 FQNEAQ (reference sequence). The ends were cut back, 5 bases at V and 2 bases at J, with 12 bases in the middle. The CDR3 is 15 amino acids. CDR3 DNA sequence: TGTGCCAGCAGCCCGGTGGGGGTTAACACCGGGGAGCTGTTTTTT. Protein: CASSPVGVNTGELFF.

The chain has TRBV7-3 and TRBJ2-1; TRBD2 aligns across 10 bases. CDR3 length equals 15 residues. V trimming: 2 bases; J trimming: 4 bases; junction bases outside the gene matches: 2. Germline values: CDR1 SGHTA, CDR2 FQGTGA. The CDR3 loop reads CASSLLAGVYNEQFF. The CDR3 region has the DNA TGTGCCAGCAGCTTACTAGCGGGGGTATACAATGAGCAGTTCTTC.

This clonotype has at least ten counts. This chain connects TRBV7-9 to TRBJ1-1; D unresolved. Deletions cut 3 bases from V and 0 bases from J, with 8 bases between. Germline V gene lookup returns CDR1 SEHNR and CDR2 FQNEAQ (reference sequence). The length of the CDR3 is 14 residues. CDR3 loop: CASSLEIMNTEAFF. CDR3 in DNA: TGTGCCAGCAGCTTGGAAATAATGAACACTGAAGCTTTCTTT.

This clonotype occurred many times. The V gene is TRBV9, the J gene TRBJ2-3; D gene uncertain. This CDR3 contains 12 residues. Germline CDR1 reads SGDLS; CDR2 reads YYNGEE. V was clipped by 2 bases and J by 1 base, with 2 bases between them. The CDR3 region is CASSVRTDTQYF. DNA of the CDR3: TGTGCCAGCAGCGTCCGCACAGATACGCAGTATTTT. Full variable domain (rest looked up from reference TRBV9 and TRBJ2-3): DSGVTQTPKHLITATGQRVTLRCSPRSGDLSVYWYQQSLDQGLQFLIQYYNGEERAKGNILERFSAQQFPDLHSELNLSSLELGDSALYFCASSVRTDTQYFGPGTRLTVL.

There are many counts of this clonotype. Sequence at one end of the junction differs from germline and may be a read error. The rearrangement links TRBV5-5 to TRBJ2-1; no reliable D call. Germline CDR1 reads SGHKS; CDR2 reads YYEKEE (reference sequence). The CDR3 is 11 amino acids. The CDR3 loop reads CASSFYDEQFF. CDR3 in DNA: TGTGCCAGCAGCTTCTACGATGAGCAGTTCTTC.

This clonotype has at least ten counts. DNA of the CDR3: TGTGCCAGTAGTCCTCGTTCAGCGGGAGGGTCAGATACGCAGTATTTT. Translated, it gives CASSPRSAGGSDTQYF. This chain connects TRBV19 to TRBJ2-3; 10 bases match TRBD2. CDR3 length equals 16 residues. CDR1 and CDR2 from the germline V gene are LNHDA and SQIVND (reference sequence). V trimming: 5 bases; J trimming: 4 bases; junction bases outside the gene matches: 9.

At least ten counts were recorded for this clonotype. The chain employs TRBV5-1 and TRBJ1-4, with 7 bases that match TRBD1. Losses at the gene ends were 4 bases for V and 2 bases for J; bases not matched to a gene: 5. CDR1 is SGHRS, CDR2 YFSETQ, per germline. The CDR3 covers 15 residues. CDR3 in DNA: TGCGCCAGCAGCACAACGACAGGGACTAATGAAAAACTGTTTTTT. Protein: CASSTTTGTNEKLFF. The full variable domain, in which reference TRBV5-1 and TRBJ1-4 provide the parts outside the CDR3, is KAGVTQTPRYLIKTRGQQVTLSCSPISGHRSVSWYQQTPGQGLQFLFEYFSETQRNKGNFPGRFSGRQFSNSRSEMNVSTLELGDSALYLCASSTTTGTNEKLFFGSGTQLSVL.

This clonotype was counted ten times or more. V is TRBV20-1 and J is TRBJ2-1; D ambiguous. Trimming removed 0 bases at V and 2 bases at J, with 5 bases between. CDR3 length equals 13 residues. Germline assignment: CDR1 DFQATT and CDR2 SNEGSKA (reference sequence). CDR3 DNA: TGCAGTGCTAGAGATCAAACCTACAATGAGCAGTTCTTC. This gives the protein CSARDQTYNEQFF.

This clonotype is termed medium-sized. This chain joins TRBV29-1 and TRBJ2-7; TRBD1 agrees at 9 bases. The CDR3 totals 13 residues. With V trimmed by 5 bases and J by 3 bases, 5 bases remained unmatched. Germline-derived CDR1 and CDR2 are SQVTM and ANQGSEA. The CDR3 nucleotides read TGCAGCGTTAGGACAGGGGAAAACTACGAGCAGTACTTC. Protein sequence: CSVRTGENYEQYF.

This clonotype was seen many times. The V call is TRBV5-1, the J call TRBJ2-7; TRBD1 agrees at 8 bases. Per germline, CDR1 SGHRS and CDR2 YFSETQ. V lost 0 bases, J lost 0 bases, and 2 bases stayed unmatched. The CDR3 covers 15 residues. The CDR3 nucleotides read TGCGCCAGCAGCTTGGAGGACAGGGTCTCCTACGAGCAGTACTTC. Amino acid sequence: CASSLEDRVSYEQYF. Combining the CDR3 with reference TRBV5-1 and TRBJ2-7 gives the whole variable domain KAGVTQTPRYLIKTRGQQVTLSCSPISGHRSVSWYQQTPGQGLQFLFEYFSETQRNKGNFPGRFSGRQFSNSRSEMNVSTLELGDSALYLCASSLEDRVSYEQYFGPGTRLTVT.

This clonotype was detected many times. V and J are TRBV27 and TRBJ1-2; 9 nucleotides align to TRBD1. Germline CDR1 MNHEY, CDR2 SMNVEV (reference sequence). This CDR3 has 14 residues. Trimming at V came to 0 bases and at J to 5 bases, leaving 1 base not matched to a gene. Here the CDR3 reads CASSLSGTGYGYTF. CDR3 DNA sequence: TGTGCCAGCAGTTTATCTGGGACAGGGTATGGCTACACCTTC.

This clonotype was counted at least ten times. The chain links TRBV10-3 to TRBJ2-1; D ambiguous. V lost 10 bases and J lost 1, with 14 bases in between. The CDR3 consists of 14 residues. Germline V CDR1 and CDR2: ENHRY, SYGVKD. The CDR3 sequence is CATKDVPSYNEQFF. The CDR3 nucleotides read TGTGCCACGAAAGACGTCCCGTCCTACAATGAGCAGTTCTTC.

This clonotype was seen many times. The V and J genes are TRBV18 and TRBJ1-5; D not resolved. The CDR3 covers 14 residues. The V gene lost 6 bases and the J gene lost 4 bases, with 13 bases spanning the gap. Germline V CDR1 and CDR2: KGHSH, LQKENI. This CDR3 is CASSTKEDNQPQHF. CDR3 DNA: TGTGCCAGCTCCACCAAGGAGGATAATCAGCCCCAGCATTTT.

This clonotype has a count of ten or more. Here the CDR3 reads CASSSGTSGGTDTQYF. The CDR3 nucleotides read TGCGCCAGCAGCTCCGGAACTAGCGGGGGGACAGATACGCAGTATTTT. V usage is TRBV5-1 and J usage is TRBJ2-3; 12 positions match TRBD2. Germline V gene data show CDR1 as SGHRS and CDR2 as YFSETQ. This CDR3 comprises 16 residues. V trimming: 3 bases; J trimming: 3 bases; junction bases outside the gene matches: 5.

This clonotype has a count of ten or more. The chain links TRBV7-6 to TRBJ2-1; TRBD2 might be the D (5 bases). Germline V gives CDR1 SGHVS, CDR2 FNYEAQ. V lost 2 bases and J lost 6, with 14 bases in between. The CDR3 length is 15 residues. CDR3 residues: CASSLWVGVTNEQFF. The CDR3 DNA follows: TGTGCCAGCAGCTTATGGGTGGGAGTAACCAATGAGCAGTTCTTC.

This clonotype was counted at least ten times. The chain combines TRBV27 with TRBJ1-5, with TRBD1 matching 10 bases. Germline V gene lookup returns CDR1 MNHEY and CDR2 SMNVEV (reference sequence). V lost 4 bases, J lost 5 bases, and 5 bases stayed unmatched. This CDR3 region has 15 residues. CDR3 region: CASSSGQGGYQPQHF. Written as DNA, the CDR3 is TGTGCCAGCAGTTCCGGACAGGGGGGATATCAGCCCCAGCATTTT.

At least ten counts were recorded for this clonotype. The chain is built from TRBV7-4 and TRBJ1-2; 9 bases agree with TRBD1. The CDR3 runs 19 residues. CDR1 SGHVT and CDR2 SQSDAQ come from the germline V gene. The junction had 17 bases not matched to a gene; V was cut back by 2 bases and J by 4 bases. The CDR3 loop is CASSLMWAITGGFSYGYTF. CDR3 nucleotides: TGTGCCAGCAGCTTAATGTGGGCTATTACAGGGGGCTTCAGCTATGGCTACACCTTC. Complete variable domain (other parts from reference TRBV7-4 and TRBJ1-2): GAGVSQSPRYKVAKRGRDVALRCDSISGHVTLYWYRQTLGQGSEVLTYSQSDAQRDKSGRPSGRFSAERPERSVSTLKIQRTEQGDSAVYLCASSLMWAITGGFSYGYTFGSGTRLTVV.

This clonotype was recorded many times. The chain uses TRBV25-1 and TRBJ2-3; D is unclear. With 0 bases removed from V and 5 bases from J, the gap between germline ends came to 9 bases. Looked up from germline, CDR1 is MGHDK and CDR2 is SYGVNS. The CDR3 extends over 14 amino acids. The CDR3: CASSEYTARDTQYF. DNA for the CDR3: TGTGCCAGCAGTGAATATACGGCGAGAGATACGCAGTATTTT.